This T cell receptor beta chain came from a study of tumor and adjacent non-tumor tissue in lung cancer. Whole-study context: Stage I to III disease affected 9 to 10 men and 5 women aged about 30 to 76.

Worth noting for this clonotype: Its antigen is unidentified. Compared with germline, one end of the junction differs, possibly owing to a read error.

The length of the CDR3 is 14 residues. CDR1 is SGHAT, CDR2 FQNNGV, per germline. TCRbeta libraries were built with three rounds of nested PCR, modified from ARM-PCR. TCRdb recomputed calls from the multiplex PCR reads with MiXCR, one row per CDR3 protein. The sample lists approximately 86,000 distinct CDR3 sequences; 55% to 75% were seen once. Findings and caveats of the study: Tumor repertoires had a smaller top 100 clone share than normal lung.

No cell sorting was done before RNA was extracted from the tissue. This sequence was found in a woman between 35 and 50 years old with non-small cell lung cancer. Sequencing input: lung tumor tissue. The chain uses TRBV11-2 and TRBJ2-7, with D possibly matching TRBD1 (6 bases). The CDR3 loop is CTSSVQGLRYEQYF. The DNA for the CDR3 is TGTACCAGCAGTGTGCAGGGGCTACGGTACGAGCAGTACTTC.